Below, one T cell receptor beta chain is given with its context. The specificity of this receptor is unknown. Base-call qualities are not available, and no considerably larger clone is one nucleotide away. In the germline V gene, CDR1 corresponds to KGHSH and CDR2 to LQKENI. The CDR3 contains 19 residues, cysteine and phenylalanine counted. Of all the DNA, just the CDR3 is kept, 57 bases in frame from base 1. For this chain, trimming is 4 bases at the V end and 4 bases at the J end, and the number of junction bases without a gene match is 17. For sequencing of the TCRbeta CDR3 region, genomic DNA was extracted from the sorted cells. The immunoSEQ Assay was used for sequencing of TCRbeta CDR3 regions. TCRdb took this table from immuneACCESS and kept in-frame rearrangements with V and J called. Such tables lack part of the clones; where checked against another copy, unresolved V genes explain under half of the gap, and the rest is unexplained. This sample lists tens of thousands of clones; roughly 81% were detected once. Roughly 17% of the sample is taken by the ten largest.

The data stem from a study of OX40 agonist ivuxolimab in advanced cancers. For the wider study: Ivuxolimab, which targeted the costimulatory receptor OX40 (CD134), was an agonistic, fully human IgG2 monoclonal antibody. Intravenous ivuxolimab was administered to patients every 2 weeks at six dose levels: 0.01, 0.1, 0.3, 1.5, 3 and 10 mg/kg. Of the 50 to 55 dose-escalation patients, hepatocellular carcinoma was present in about 19, melanoma in approximately 15, renal cell carcinoma in 9 and head and neck cancer in 9. In the dose-escalation cohort, approximately 83% of patients were male, and the mean age was 60 years with a range of about 20 to 80. Prior anti-PD-1, anti-PD-L1 or anti-CTLA-4 therapy was permitted, and roughly two fifths of dose-escalation patients had received checkpoint inhibitors. Three dose-escalation patients achieved partial responses, one with hepatocellular carcinoma and two with cutaneous melanoma. Peripheral TCRbeta sequencing was intended to test whether TCR sequence diversity was altered and clonal T-cell expansion was caused by ivuxolimab. The monotherapy dose-escalation portion (N ≈ 55 patients) of the phase I ivuxolimab trial is reported in the paper.

General conclusions and limits of the study: At doses of 0.1 to 3.0 mg/kg, clonal expansion of both CD4+ and CD8+ T cells in blood was seen between baseline and week 6. The antigen specificity of the clonally expanded peripheral T cells was not determined. After ivuxolimab, CD8+ T cells had more expanded clones than CD4+ T cells on average. In the 0.1-3.0 mg/kg groups, partial responders had among the lowest normalized peripheral clonal expansion, particularly in CD8+ T cells. Low levels of normalized T-cell clonal expansion were also seen in some patients who did not respond.

The trial excluded patients who had a history of autoimmune disease or were on systemic immunosuppression. Peripheral blood for TCR sequencing was collected from all dose cohorts at baseline, on cycle 4 day 1, and on cycle 7 day 1. The samples were taken from a phase I, first-in-human, multicenter, open-label dose-escalation trial of ivuxolimab. Adults with locally advanced or metastatic head and neck squamous cell, hepatocellular, melanoma or renal cell carcinoma were enrolled in the trial. CD4+ and CD8+ T cells were sorted separately from peripheral blood before TCR sequencing. The origin of this receptor is an adult with an advanced solid tumor such as melanoma, head and neck, liver or kidney cancer. The sequencing here drew on CD4+ or CD8+ T cells sorted from blood, taken in a trial of the OX40 agonist ivuxolimab. Rearrangement joined TRBV18 to TRBJ1-5, and 9 bases in between align with TRBD1. The bases are TGTGCCAGCTCACGAGTTACGACCCTAGGGGGACAGGGAAATCAGCCCCAGCATTTT. This sequence encodes CASSRVTTLGGQGNQPQHF.